These 24 T cell receptor beta chains were all obtained from the same sample, sequenced in a study of blood T cells in healthy people across ages. Together with a sample-barcoded 5' primer, a J-beta primer mix was included in a second PCR lasting roughly 6 to 12 cycles. Each CDR3 protein gets one entry after TCRdb re-called the 5' RACE reads with MiXCR. The table records over 1,500,000 distinct CDR3 sequences, around half of them present only once. Sequenced input: blood. The receptors originated from a woman between 40 and 55 years old in good health.

This clonotype was detected a few times. V gene TRBV29-1 combines with J gene TRBJ1-1, with 11 bases fitting TRBD1. V lost 6 bases and J lost 3; bases outside the gene matches: 3. This CDR3 is built from 13 residues. Per the germline V gene, CDR1 is SQVTM and CDR2 is ANQGSEA. CDR3 in DNA: TGCAGCGTGGGGGACAGGGGGTACACTGAAGCTTTCTTT. Translating it yields CSVGDRGYTEAFF. Full variable domain (rest looked up from reference TRBV29-1 and TRBJ1-1): SAVISQKPSRDICQRGTSLTIQCQVDSQVTMMFWYRQQPGQSLTLIATANQGSEATYESGFVIDKFPISRPNLTFSTLTVSNMSPEDSSIYLCSVGDRGYTEAFFGQGTRLTVV.

The J gene is TRBJ2-3, the V gene TRBV12-3 or TRBV12-4; 7 nucleotides agree with TRBD2. With V trimmed by 6 bases and J by 0 bases, 9 bases remained unmatched. The CDR3 consists of 16 residues. The CDR3 bases are TGTGCCAGCAGCCGGGGGGACCTTCCTAGCACAGATACGCAGTATTTT. As protein: CASSRGDLPSTDTQYF.

This clonotype occurred a few times. As DNA, the CDR3 is TGTGCCAGCAGCTTGCGGGGACAGGGGGTTGGGGAGCAGTACTTC. Residues: CASSLRGQGVGEQYF. V and J are TRBV5-6 and TRBJ2-4; 11 bases align to TRBD1. This CDR3 is 15 amino acids long. CDR1 and CDR2 from the germline V gene are SGHDT and YYEEEE. After removal of 1 base from V and 13 bases from J, the junction contained 10 bases not matched to a gene.

The rearrangement joins TRBV3-1 to TRBJ2-5; 8 bases agree with TRBD2. Germline CDR1 and CDR2: LGHDT and YNNKEL (reference sequence). This CDR3 spans 15 amino acids. V was clipped by 7 bases and J by 5 bases; unmatched bases: 12. For the CDR3, the DNA is TGTGCCAGCATCAACCCGGGACTAGGACGGGAGACCCAGTACTTC. The encoded protein is CASINPGLGRETQYF.

This clonotype came up once. This chain uses TRBV7-3 with TRBJ1-4, with D possibly being TRBD1 (5 bases). Germline CDR1 SGHTA, CDR2 FQGTGA. V dropped 0 bases and J dropped 7 bases, with 9 bases sitting between them. The CDR3 has 14 residues. The CDR3 bases are TGTGCCAGCAGCTTAACGGGGCCCGGTGAAAAACTGTTTTTT. Translated: CASSLTGPGEKLFF.

In the case of this clonotype: A junction end diverges from the germline sequence, so it may reflect a read error. The chain joins TRBV3-1 to TRBJ2-7, with 7 bases aligning to TRBD2. The length of the CDR3 is 13 residues. CDR1 is LGHDT and CDR2 is YNNKEL in the germline V gene (reference sequence). The CDR3 loop is CANSQRGAYEQYF. CDR3 coding DNA: TGTGCCAACAGCCAACGGGGGGCCTACGAGCAGTACTTC.

The chain has TRBV20-1 and TRBJ2-5; weak D call: TRBD2 (6 bases). The J call could be wrong; TRBJ2-7 is a better fit for the DNA end. The CDR3 is 14 residues long. CDR1 DFQATT and CDR2 SNEGSKA come from the germline V gene (reference sequence). The CDR3 coding sequence is TGCAGTGCTAGAAATTGGGAGGCTACGTACGAGCAGTACTTC. Translating gives CSARNWEATYEQYF.

This clonotype was seen just once. CDR3 bases: TGTGCCAGCAGCGCGACAGGGGGCTTTGAAGCTTTCTTT. Protein product: CASSATGGFEAFF. The rearrangement uses TRBV7-2 and TRBJ1-1, with 10 bases matching TRBD1. The CDR3 spans 13 residues. The V gene's germline CDR1 is SGHTA and CDR2 FQGNSA. V was clipped by 5 bases and J by 7 bases; unmatched bases: 4.

The CDR3: CASRTRGVPGPQPYNEQFF. The CDR3 nucleotides read TGTGCCAGCAGGACGAGGGGGGTGCCAGGCCCCCAGCCCTACAATGAGCAGTTCTTC. The chain uses TRBV2 and TRBJ2-1, with D perhaps given as TRBD1 or TRBD2 (6 bases each). CDR1 and CDR2 (germline): SNHLY, FYNNEI. The CDR3 extends over 19 amino acids. Trimming took 6 bases from V and 2 from J, leaving 26 bases between them.

The chain combines TRBV6-2 or TRBV6-3 with TRBJ2-1; 9 bases are a match to TRBD2. Per the germline V gene, CDR1 is MNHEY and CDR2 is SVGEGT. The CDR3 is made up of 16 amino acids. The V and J ends lost 3 bases and 5 bases, in that order; junction bases with no gene match: 8. The CDR3 is CASSYRGGGANNEQFF. Here the CDR3 DNA reads TGTGCCAGCAGTTATCGGGGCGGGGGGGCCAACAATGAGCAGTTCTTC.

The genes are TRBV11-2 and TRBJ2-1; 12 nucleotides match TRBD2. Germline-derived CDR1 and CDR2 are SGHAT and FQNNGV. This CDR3 has 15 residues. Trimming at V came to 10 bases and at J to 4 bases, leaving 8 bases not matched to a gene. The CDR3 DNA is TGTGCCACCCGACGGACTAGCGGGACTTACAATGAGCAGTTCTTC. Its translation is CATRRTSGTYNEQFF.

This chain joins TRBV29-1 and TRBJ2-2; 10 bases line up with TRBD2. CDR1 SQVTM and CDR2 ANQGSEA come from the germline V gene. The CDR3 is made up of 14 amino acids. V shed 4 bases and J 6 bases; nucleotides not matched to a gene: 5. CDR3 DNA sequence: TGCAGCGTTGTCAGGCTAGCGGGGGCCGGGGAGCTGTTTTTT. It codes for CSVVRLAGAGELFF.

As regards this clonotype: One end of the junction fails to match germline, which may point to a read error. The V and J genes are TRBV11-1 and TRBJ2-3; 7 nucleotides line up with TRBD2. The length of the CDR3 is 16 residues. Germline V gene sequence: CDR1 SGHAT, CDR2 FQDESV (reference sequence). The CDR3 sequence: CAGSLDNRGGADTQYF. For the CDR3, the DNA is TGTGCCGGCAGCTTAGATAATCGGGGAGGGGCAGATACGCAGTATTTT.

J is TRBJ2-1 and V is TRBV6-2 or TRBV6-3; 7 bases fit TRBD2. The trim removed 6 bases at V and 8 bases at J, leaving 10 bases unmatched. In germline, CDR1 is MNHEY, CDR2 SVGEGT. This CDR3 contains 14 residues. The CDR3 nucleotides read TGTGCCAGCAGCCTTCCGGGGGGAGTGGATGAGCAGTTCTTC. Protein sequence: CASSLPGGVDEQFF.

This chain uses TRBV3-1 with TRBJ2-3, with TRBD1 matching 7 bases. The CDR3 contains 16 residues. The J segment lost 1 base and the V segment lost 4 bases, leaving 8 bases of the junction unmatched. Germline loops: CDR1 LGHDT, CDR2 YNNKEL (reference sequence). CDR3 sequence: CASSRLTGVGTDTQYF. CDR3 DNA sequence: TGTGCCAGCAGCCGGCTTACAGGGGTTGGCACAGATACGCAGTATTTT.

The rearrangement links TRBV2 to TRBJ2-2; D possibly corresponds to TRBD1 (6 bases). In germline, CDR1 is SNHLY, CDR2 FYNNEI. Trimming took 8 bases from V and 1 from J, leaving 11 bases between them. The CDR3 runs to 14 residues. The CDR3 bases are TGTGCCAGCCACAGGGTACTGAACACCGGGGAGCTGTTTTTT. Amino acids: CASHRVLNTGELFF.

With regard to this clonotype: Mismatch with germline at one junction end may stem from a read error. The J gene is TRBJ2-7, the V gene TRBV6-2 or TRBV6-3, with D perhaps matching TRBD1 (6 bases). Germline CDR1 reads MNHEY; CDR2 reads SVGEGT. The CDR3 has 15 residues. CDR3 sequence (DNA): TGTGCCAGCACCAAGACAGGAACGGCCTACAATGAGCAGTACTTT. It is translated as CASTKTGTAYNEQYF.

The chain recombines TRBV28 with TRBJ2-7; TRBD1 or TRBD2 may be the D gene (5 bases each). The V gene lost 3 bases and the J gene lost 2 bases, with 11 bases spanning the gap. Germline V gives CDR1 MDHEN, CDR2 SYDVKM. CDR3 length: 14 amino acids. The CDR3 nucleotides read TGTGCCAGCAGTTTCCGGGACCCACCCTACGAGCAGTACTTC. It specifies CASSFRDPPYEQYF. The full variable domain, completed using reference TRBV28 and TRBJ2-7, is DVKVTQSSRYLVKRTGEKVFLECVQDMDHENMFWYRQDPGLGLRLIYFSYDVKMKEKGDIPEGYSVSREKKERFSLILESASTNQTSMYLCASSFRDPPYEQYFGPGTRLTVT.

Only a few counts were recorded for this clonotype. The genes are TRBV5-1 and TRBJ2-5; D is unclear. In germline, CDR1 is SGHRS, CDR2 YFSETQ. This CDR3 is 14 amino acids long. The V end lost 2 bases, the J end lost 1 base, and 9 bases lay between the germline ends. The CDR3 loop reads CASSFQALQETQYF. CDR3 DNA sequence: TGCGCCAGCAGCTTCCAGGCGCTCCAAGAGACCCAGTACTTC.

Notes on this clonotype: A junction boundary mismatches the germline segment, possibly from a read error. The rearrangement links TRBV7-9 to TRBJ2-1; TRBD2 matches at 10 bases. This CDR3 region has 15 residues. Germline-derived CDR1 and CDR2 are SEHNR and FQNEAQ (reference sequence). CDR3 nucleotide sequence: TGTGCCGGCAGCTTAGGACTAGCGGTCTACAATGAGCAGTTCTTC. It is translated as CAGSLGLAVYNEQFF. The full variable domain, with the rest looked up from reference TRBV7-9 and TRBJ2-1, is DTGVSQNPRHKITKRGQNVTFRCDPISEHNRLYWYRQTLGQGPEFLTYFQNEAQLEKSRLLSDRFSAERPKGSFSTLEIQRTEQGDSAMYLCAGSLGLAVYNEQFFGPGTRLTVL.

This clonotype was counted only a few times. The gene calls are TRBV11-2 and TRBJ2-7; D ambiguous. In germline, CDR1 is SGHAT, CDR2 FQNNGV. This CDR3 contains 13 residues. The V end was cut by 3 bases, the J end by 3 bases, with 9 bases between. CDR3 protein: CASSFTGIYEQYF. The CDR3 DNA reads as TGTGCCAGCAGCTTTACCGGAATCTACGAGCAGTACTTC.

J is TRBJ1-4 and V is TRBV9; D remains ambiguous. V was trimmed by 0 bases and J by 5 bases, leaving 11 bases between them. Germline loops: CDR1 SGDLS, CDR2 YYNGEE. The CDR3 spans 15 residues. As DNA, the CDR3 is TGTGCCAGCAGCGTAGGAGTGACACCCAATGAAAAACTGTTTTTT. Encoded protein: CASSVGVTPNEKLFF.

This chain joins TRBV10-3 and TRBJ2-1, with 7 bases aligning to TRBD1. V shed 6 bases and J 7 bases; nucleotides not matched to a gene: 12. The CDR3 is 15 residues long. In germline, CDR1 is ENHRY, CDR2 SYGVKD. DNA of the CDR3: TGTGCCATCAGCAGATCTACTGGACAGGCGAATGAGCAGTTCTTC. Its translation: CAISRSTGQANEQFF.

V and J are TRBV10-3 and TRBJ2-1; no reliable D call. Trimming left V 0 bases short and J 6 bases short, with 6 bases between. This CDR3 is built from 13 residues. Per the germline V gene, CDR1 is ENHRY and CDR2 is SYGVKD. Written as DNA, the CDR3 is TGTGCCATCAGTGAGTCGGGGTGCAATGAGCAGTTCTTC. Translated: CAISESGCNEQFF.